One and the same sample provided the 14 T cell receptor beta chains below, sequenced in a study of cytomegalovirus exposure and HLA in healthy donors. The PCR employed 60 Vbeta primers together with 13 Jbeta primers. Sequenced by immunoSEQ multiplex PCR; TCRdb stores in-frame clones only, minus some. The repertoire consists of under 200,000 clones, with roughly four fifths occurring once and the leading ten covering more than 2%. Sequencing input: PBMCs. The receptors shown here come from a woman in her 30s in good health and CMV-seropositive.

V usage is TRBV4-3 and J usage is TRBJ2-1, with 15 bases matching TRBD2. In germline, CDR1 is LGHNA, CDR2 YSLEER. V gave up 4 bases and J gave up 10 bases; unmatched junction bases: 5. The CDR3 length is 15 residues. The CDR3 loop reads CASSPGLAGGLEQFF. The CDR3 DNA is TGCGCCAGCAGCCCGGGACTAGCGGGAGGTTTGGAGCAGTTCTTC.

The chain recombines TRBV6-6 with TRBJ2-7; the D gene is possibly TRBD1 (6 bases). The CDR3 is 13 residues long. Germline lookup yields CDR1 MNHNY and CDR2 SVGAGI (reference sequence). V was pared by 10 bases and J by 0 bases, with 13 bases between. The CDR3 here is CATSRTASYEQYF. CDR3 nucleotides: TGTGCCACCTCGCGGACAGCCTCCTACGAGCAGTACTTC.

The chain links TRBV4-3 to TRBJ2-1, with 10 bases identical to TRBD2. Looked up from germline, CDR1 is LGHNA and CDR2 is YSLEER. This CDR3 is built from 18 residues. The V segment lost 6 bases and the J segment 8 bases; nucleotides outside the gene matches: 19. The CDR3: CASRRRIGNSGGSDEQFF. The CDR3 DNA sequence: TGCGCCAGCAGACGCCGCATCGGAAATAGCGGGGGGTCCGATGAGCAGTTCTTC.

The CDR3 here is CASSPRRSGGASNTGELFF. Written as DNA, the CDR3 is TGTGCCAGCTCACCAAGGAGGAGCGGGGGGGCATCGAACACCGGGGAGCTGTTTTTT. V usage is TRBV18 and J usage is TRBJ2-2; the match to TRBD2 covers 10 bases. Germline values: CDR1 KGHSH, CDR2 LQKENI. J gave up 0 bases and V 2 bases, and 9 bases lay outside the gene matches. CDR3 length equals 19 residues. Using reference TRBV18 and TRBJ2-2 for the parts outside the CDR3, the full variable domain is NAGVMQNPRHLVRRRGQEARLRCSPMKGHSHVYWYRQLPEEGLKFMVYLQKENIIDESGMPKERFSAEFPKEGPSILRIQQVVRGDSAAYFCASSPRRSGGASNTGELFFGEGSRLTVL.

This clone was observed a handful of times. The chain joins TRBV5-1 to TRBJ1-1, with D possibly being TRBD1 (5 bases). Trimming removed 3 bases from V and 5 bases from J, with 11 bases in between. Germline CDR1 and CDR2: SGHRS and YFSETQ. The CDR3 is 13 amino acids. As DNA, the CDR3 is TGCGCCAGCAGCTCGGGACTTTTTACTGAAGCTTTCTTT. It specifies CASSSGLFTEAFF. Full variable domain (outside the CDR3, taken from reference TRBV5-1 and TRBJ1-1): KAGVTQTPRYLIKTRGQQVTLSCSPISGHRSVSWYQQTPGQGLQFLFEYFSETQRNKGNFPGRFSGRQFSNSRSEMNVSTLELGDSALYLCASSSGLFTEAFFGQGTRLTVV.

V gene TRBV2 combines with J gene TRBJ1-2; possible D gene TRBD1, 5 bases. Germline V gives CDR1 SNHLY, CDR2 FYNNEI. V was trimmed by 8 bases and J by 7 bases, leaving 14 bases between them. The CDR3 contains 12 residues. The CDR3 region has the DNA TGTGCCAGCCGGTCAGGGTTGGGTGGCTACACCTTC. Translation gives CASRSGLGGYTF.

The chain links TRBV15 to TRBJ1-4; D not resolved. Trimming stripped 1 base from V and 2 bases from J, with 5 bases between. Germline CDR1 LNHNV, CDR2 YYDKDF (reference sequence). The CDR3 contains 14 residues. This CDR3 reads CATSRVGTNEKLFF. The CDR3 DNA reads TGTGCCACCAGCAGAGTGGGCACTAATGAAAAACTGTTTTTT. Variable domain in full (rest from reference TRBV15 and TRBJ1-4): DAMVIQNPRYQVTQFGKPVTLSCSQTLNHNVMYWYQQKSSQAPKLLFHYYDKDFNNEADTPDNFQSRRPNTSFCFLDIRSPGLGDTAMYLCATSRVGTNEKLFFGSGTQLSVL.

This rearrangement joins TRBV6-9 to TRBJ1-5, with D possibly TRBD1 on 6 matching bases. The length of the CDR3 is 14 residues. Trimming left V 6 bases short and J 4 bases short, with 13 bases between. Per germline, CDR1 MNHGY and CDR2 SVAAGI. The chain's CDR3 is CASSPDSSNQPQHF. The DNA of the CDR3 is TGTGCCAGCAGCCCGGACAGCTCGAATCAGCCCCAGCATTTT.

This chain links TRBV10-3 with TRBJ1-2; 7 bases match TRBD1. V lost 2 bases and J lost 0; bases outside the gene matches: 9. The CDR3 is 17 residues long. In germline, CDR1 is ENHRY, CDR2 SYGVKD. CDR3 sequence (DNA): TGTGCCATCAGTGAGATCGTCGACAGGGCTACTAACTATGGCTACACCTTC. It yields the protein CAISEIVDRATNYGYTF.

The V and J genes are TRBV4-3 and TRBJ1-5; D remains unclear. The ends were cut back, 0 bases at V and 1 base at J, with 10 bases in the middle. Germline V gene data show CDR1 as LGHNA and CDR2 as YSLEER. The CDR3 is 16 amino acids. CDR3 in amino acids: CASSQDRGGSNQPQHF. CDR3 DNA: TGCGCCAGCAGCCAAGATCGGGGTGGGAGCAATCAGCCCCAGCATTTT.

CDR3: CASSTGQGNRQPQHF. CDR3 bases: TGTGCCAGCAGTACGGGACAGGGGAACCGTCAGCCCCAGCATTTT. The chain combines TRBV6-1 with TRBJ1-5, with TRBD1 identical over 10 bases. The CDR3 length is 15 residues. The germline V gene encodes CDR1 MNHNS and CDR2 SASEGT. Trimming took 5 bases from V and 6 from J; bases not matched to a gene: 7.

The J gene is TRBJ2-7, the V gene TRBV5-6, with TRBD1 as a possible D gene (6 bases). This CDR3 has 17 residues. Trimming stripped 0 bases from V and 4 bases from J, with 20 bases between. Per the germline V gene, CDR1 is SGHDT and CDR2 is YYEEEE. CDR3 DNA: TGTGCCAGCAGCTTGGCCTTTCGACAGGTGGTCGTTTACGAGCAGTACTTC. Its translation: CASSLAFRQVVVYEQYF.

Here the CDR3 DNA reads TGTGCCAGCAGCTTAAGGGCGGGAGGGCCCATCACCGGGGAGCTGTTTTTT. Encoded protein: CASSLRAGGPITGELFF. This rearrangement joins TRBV11-2 to TRBJ2-2; 9 bases align to TRBD2. With V trimmed by 2 bases and J by 4 bases, 8 bases remained unmatched. CDR3 size: 17 residues. Germline loops: CDR1 SGHAT, CDR2 FQNNGV.

This clone appeared once. V is TRBV9 and J is TRBJ2-7, with D perhaps TRBD1 (5 bases). This CDR3 contains 15 residues. The germline CDR1 and CDR2 sequences are SGDLS and YYNGEE. V lost 4 bases and J lost 1, with 15 bases in between. The CDR3 reads CASSFGHETSYEQYF. The CDR3 DNA reads TGTGCCAGCAGCTTCGGACATGAGACATCCTACGAGCAGTACTTC.